Following are 3 T cell receptor beta chains from one sample sequenced in a study of early stage breast cancer tumors. Only in-frame clones appear in the TCRdb table, and some are missing; sequencing was by immunoSEQ multiplex PCR. The profile shows under 30,000 clones, approximately 75% of them singletons. Sequencing input: blood. The receptors originated from a person aged 45-60 years with breast cancer.

The V gene is TRBV7-2, the J gene TRBJ1-1; D is possibly TRBD1 (6 bases). This CDR3 is built from 13 residues. Deletions cut 5 bases from V and 3 bases from J, with 10 bases between. Germline assignment: CDR1 SGHTA and CDR2 FQGNSA. The CDR3 is CASSRHRDTEAFF. The DNA for the CDR3 is TGTGCCAGCAGCCGCCACAGGGACACTGAAGCTTTCTTT.

The V and J genes are TRBV29-1 and TRBJ2-7; 11 bases line up with TRBD2. Germline CDR1 reads SQVTM; CDR2 reads ANQGSEA. Trimming cost V 5 bases and J 3 bases; bases outside gene matches: 6. CDR3 size: 14 residues. CDR3 DNA: TGCAGCGTTTTGTTAGCGGGAGGGCTCTACGAGCAGTACTTC. Protein: CSVLLAGGLYEQYF.

This clone appeared a few times. The chain links TRBV25-1 to TRBJ2-1, with D maybe TRBD2 (5 bases). The germline V gene has CDR1 MGHDK and CDR2 SYGVNS. V lost 1 base and J lost 3, with 10 bases in between. This CDR3 is built from 15 residues. CDR3 coding DNA: TGTGCCAGCAGTGAATCCCGGGAATTCTACAATGAGCAGTTCTTC. Its translation is CASSESREFYNEQFF.